What follows is one TCR beta chain and its context. Its antigen is unidentified. The entry originates in a study of cytomegalovirus exposure and HLA in healthy donors. Whole-study results and caveats: Later on, a genetic analysis was performed. It linked a missense variant in DCLRE1C with V- and J-gene trimming of TCR beta.

Trimming removed 2 bases from V and 6 bases from J, with 14 bases in between. The V gene's germline CDR1 is SGHRS and CDR2 YFSETQ. The CDR3 is 15 residues long. This PCR relied on a set of 60 Vbeta primers and 13 Jbeta primers. Profiled with immunoSEQ multiplex PCR; TCRdb holds only in-frame clones, not every one. The table records roughly 110,000 clones, over 60% of them present only once. The receptor was isolated from a woman in her forties or fifties in good health and CMV-seropositive. The sequenced material came from PBMCs. The chain combines TRBV5-1 with TRBJ1-4; D gene ambiguous. The CDR3 here is CASSFVWGVDEKLFF. For the CDR3, the DNA is TGCGCCAGCAGCTTCGTGTGGGGAGTCGATGAAAAACTGTTTTTT.